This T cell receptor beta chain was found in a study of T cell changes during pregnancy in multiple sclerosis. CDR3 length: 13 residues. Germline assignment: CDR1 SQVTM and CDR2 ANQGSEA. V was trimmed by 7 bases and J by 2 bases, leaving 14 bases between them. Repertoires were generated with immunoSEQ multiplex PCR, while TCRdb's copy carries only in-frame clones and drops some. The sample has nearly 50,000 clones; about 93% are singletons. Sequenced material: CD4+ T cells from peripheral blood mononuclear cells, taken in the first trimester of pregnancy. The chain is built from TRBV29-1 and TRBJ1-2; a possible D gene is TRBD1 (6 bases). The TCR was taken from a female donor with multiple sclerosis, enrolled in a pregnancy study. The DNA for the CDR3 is TGCAGCGCTTACAGGGATTCCAACTATGGCTACACCTTC. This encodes CSAYRDSNYGYTF.